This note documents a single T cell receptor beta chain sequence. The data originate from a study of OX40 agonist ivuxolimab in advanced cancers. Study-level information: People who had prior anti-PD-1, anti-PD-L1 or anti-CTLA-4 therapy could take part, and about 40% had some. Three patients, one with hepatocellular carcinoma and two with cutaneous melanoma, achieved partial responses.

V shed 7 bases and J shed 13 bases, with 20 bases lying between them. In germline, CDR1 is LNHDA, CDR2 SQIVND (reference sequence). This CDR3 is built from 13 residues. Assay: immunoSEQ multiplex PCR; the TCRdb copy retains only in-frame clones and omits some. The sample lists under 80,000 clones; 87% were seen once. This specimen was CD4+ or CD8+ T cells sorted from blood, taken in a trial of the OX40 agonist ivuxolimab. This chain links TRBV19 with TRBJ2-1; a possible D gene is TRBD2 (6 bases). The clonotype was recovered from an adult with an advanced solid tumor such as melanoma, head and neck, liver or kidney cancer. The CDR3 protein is CASTFSGPTEQFF. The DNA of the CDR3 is TGTGCCAGTACCTTTAGCGGCCCGACCGAACAGTTCTTC. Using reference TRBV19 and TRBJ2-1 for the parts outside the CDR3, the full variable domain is DGGITQSPKYLFRKEGQNVTLSCEQNLNHDAMYWYRQDPGQGLRLIYYSQIVNDFQKGDIAEGYSVSREKKESFPLTVTSAQKNPTAFYLCASTFSGPTEQFFGPGTRLTVL.